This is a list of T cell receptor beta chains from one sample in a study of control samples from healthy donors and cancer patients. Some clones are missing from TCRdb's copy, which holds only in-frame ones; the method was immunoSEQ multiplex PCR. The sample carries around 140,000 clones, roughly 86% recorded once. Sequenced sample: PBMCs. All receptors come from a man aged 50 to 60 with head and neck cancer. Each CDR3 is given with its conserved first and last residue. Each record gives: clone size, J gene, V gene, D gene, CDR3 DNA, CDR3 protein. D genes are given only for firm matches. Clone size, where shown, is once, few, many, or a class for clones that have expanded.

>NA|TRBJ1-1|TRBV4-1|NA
TGCGCCAGCAGCCAAAAGGGGGGGGTAGAGACTGAAGCTTTCTTT
CASSQKGGVETEAFF
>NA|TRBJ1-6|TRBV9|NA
TGTGCCAGCAGCGGAGTAGATTCACCCCTCCACTTT
CASSGVDSPLHF
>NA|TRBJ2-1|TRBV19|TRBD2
TGTGCCAGTAGTATCCTGGCGGGGGGGAAAAATGAGCAGTTCTTC
CASSILAGGKNEQFF
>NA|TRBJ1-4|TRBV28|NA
TGTGCCAGCAGTTCCCCGCGGGACAACTATGAAAAACTGTTTTTT
CASSSPRDNYEKLFF
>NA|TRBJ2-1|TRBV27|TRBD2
TGTGCCAGCAGGCTTGGAGCGGGAGGGCCGAATGAGCAGTTCTTC
CASRLGAGGPNEQFF
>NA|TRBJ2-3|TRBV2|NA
TGTGCCAGCAGAGGTTACGATACGCAGTATTTT
CASRGYDTQYF
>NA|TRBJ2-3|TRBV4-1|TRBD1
TGCGCCAGCAGCCTACCACCTCTGGGACAGGGAACAGATACGCAGTATTTT
CASSLPPLGQGTDTQYF
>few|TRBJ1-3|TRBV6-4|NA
TGTGCCAGCAACTCTGGAAACACCATATATTTT
CASNSGNTIYF
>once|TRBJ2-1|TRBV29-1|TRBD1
TGCAGCGTTGTCCGATTCCCGGACAGGGGGCTGAATGAGCAGTTCTTC
CSVVRFPDRGLNEQFF
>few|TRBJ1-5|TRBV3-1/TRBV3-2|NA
TGTGCCAGCAGCCATAGCGATCAGCCCCAGCATTTT
CASSHSDQPQHF
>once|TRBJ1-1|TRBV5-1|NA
TGCGCCAGCAGCTTCGGGGGCGCGGGCACTGAAGCTTTCTTT
CASSFGGAGTEAFF
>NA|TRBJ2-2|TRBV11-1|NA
TGTGCCAGCAGCTTACTGGACACCGGGGAGCTGTTTTTT
CASSLLDTGELFF
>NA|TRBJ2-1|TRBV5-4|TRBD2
TGTGCCAGCAGCTCCGGGGGGGCCGACAATGAGCAGTTCTTC
CASSSGGADNEQFF
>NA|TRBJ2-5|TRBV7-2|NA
TGTGCCAGCAAAGTTTCTGATTGGGGAGAGACCCAGTACTTC
CASKVSDWGETQYF
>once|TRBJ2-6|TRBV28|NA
TGTGCCAGCAGTGTTCGGGGCTCTGGGGCCAACGTCCTGACTTTC
CASSVRGSGANVLTF
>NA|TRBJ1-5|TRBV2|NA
TGTGCCAGCAGGGTAGCGGGTACAGGGTTAGATCAGCCCCAGCATTTT
CASRVAGTGLDQPQHF
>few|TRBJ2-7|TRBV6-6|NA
TGTGCCAGCAGCTCTCAAGGCTCCTACGAGCAGTACTTC
CASSSQGSYEQYF
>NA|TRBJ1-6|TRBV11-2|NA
TGTGCCAGCAGCTTAAGAATCGGGTTGGGCAGGGTAGCTTCACCCCTCCACTTT
CASSLRIGLGRVASPLHF
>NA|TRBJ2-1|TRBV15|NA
TGTGCCACAGGGAAGGGTGAGTCCTACAATGAGCAGTTCTTC
CATGKGESYNEQFF
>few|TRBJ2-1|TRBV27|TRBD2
TGTGCCAGCAGTGCACTAGCGGGAGTTTACAATGAGCAGTTCTTC
CASSALAGVYNEQFF
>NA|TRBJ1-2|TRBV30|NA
TGTGCCTGGAGTAACCAGATTAACTATGGCTACACCTTC
CAWSNQINYGYTF
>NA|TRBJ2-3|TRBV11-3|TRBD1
TGTGCCAGCAGCCTAGGACAGGGGAAGTTTGATACGCAGTATTTT
CASSLGQGKFDTQYF
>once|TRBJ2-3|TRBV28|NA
TGTGCCAGCAGCAGTGGGGGCGCAGGCACAGATACGCAGTATTTT
CASSSGGAGTDTQYF
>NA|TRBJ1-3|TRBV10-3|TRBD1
TGTGCCATCAGATCCGGGACAGAATCTGGAAACACCATATATTTT
CAIRSGTESGNTIYF
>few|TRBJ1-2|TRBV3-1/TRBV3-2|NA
TGTGCCAGCAGCCAACCCTCGACAGATCGGGGCTACACCTTC
CASSQPSTDRGYTF
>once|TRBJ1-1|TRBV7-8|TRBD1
TGTGCCAGCACCGTCGGGGGACAGGGCCACACTGAAGCTTTCTTT
CASTVGGQGHTEAFF
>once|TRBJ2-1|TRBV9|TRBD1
TGTGCCAGCAGCGGCTACAGGGGGGCGTTAGGTGAGCAGTTCTTC
CASSGYRGALGEQFF
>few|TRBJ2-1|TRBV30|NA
TGTGCCTGGAGTGGGGGTGGTGATGAGCAGTTCTTC
CAWSGGGDEQFF
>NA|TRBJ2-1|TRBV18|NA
TGTGCCAGCTCACCACCGTCAGCCTACAATGAGCAGTTCTTC
CASSPPSAYNEQFF
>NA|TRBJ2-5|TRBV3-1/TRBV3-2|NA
TGTGCCAGCAACCAAGTTCGGACGCAGGGCCACCAAGAGACCCAGTACTTC
CASNQVRTQGHQETQYF
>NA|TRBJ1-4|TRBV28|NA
TGTGCCAGCAGTTCCGACAGGCGAGGCGAAAAACTGTTTTTT
CASSSDRRGEKLFF
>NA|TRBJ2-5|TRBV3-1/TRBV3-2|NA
TGTGCCAGCAGCCAAGATTTAGGGCAAGAGACCCAGTACTTC
CASSQDLGQETQYF
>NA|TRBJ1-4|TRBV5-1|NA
TGCGCCAGCAGCTTGAGGCCGCAAAATGAAAAACTGTTTTTT
CASSLRPQNEKLFF
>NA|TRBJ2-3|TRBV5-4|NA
TGTGCCAGCAGCTTGGCAGGCGGGCGCGCCCATAGGACGCAGTATTTT
CASSLAGGRAHRTQYF
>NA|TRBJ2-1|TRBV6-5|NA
TGTGCCAGCAGTCTAACAGAGATCGATGAGCAGTTCTTC
CASSLTEIDEQFF
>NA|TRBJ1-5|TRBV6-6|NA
TGTGCCAGCAGTTACCGTTTATCAGGGAGTCATCAGCCCCAGCATTTT
CASSYRLSGSHQPQHF
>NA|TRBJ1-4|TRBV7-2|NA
TGTGCCAGCAGTCGATCTCAGGGTGAAAAACTGTTTTTT
CASSRSQGEKLFF
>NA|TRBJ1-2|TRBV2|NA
TGTGCCAGCAACCCCGGGCCCCGAGTTAACTATGGCTACACCTTC
CASNPGPRVNYGYTF
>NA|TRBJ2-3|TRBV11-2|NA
TGTGCCAGCAGTTGGGCACCGATGACAGATACGCAGTATTTT
CASSWAPMTDTQYF
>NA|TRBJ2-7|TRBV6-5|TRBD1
TGTGCCAGCCACGTCTTTGGACAGGGGTCCTACGAGCAGTACTTC
CASHVFGQGSYEQYF
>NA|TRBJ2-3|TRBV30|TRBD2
TGTGCCTGGACGAGCGGGGGGAATACAGATACGCAGTATTTT
CAWTSGGNTDTQYF
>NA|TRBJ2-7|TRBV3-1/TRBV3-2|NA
TGTGCCAGCAGCCAAGTAACAGCAGGCGAGCAGTACTTC
CASSQVTAGEQYF
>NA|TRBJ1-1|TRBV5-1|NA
TGCGCCAGCAGTAGACAGAACCTAAACACTGAAGCTTTCTTT
CASSRQNLNTEAFF
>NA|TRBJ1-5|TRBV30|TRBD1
TGTGCCTGGAGTGTAGGGGGACAGACAACAGCCCAGCATTTT
CAWSVGGQTTAQHF
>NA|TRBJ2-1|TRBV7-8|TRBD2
TGTGCCAGCAGCTTACGGACTAGCTTTGGCGACAATGAGCAGTTCTTC
CASSLRTSFGDNEQFF
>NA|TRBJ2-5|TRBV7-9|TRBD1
TGTGCCAGCAGCTTGGCTCCGGGACAGGTGAAAGAGACCCAGTACTTC
CASSLAPGQVKETQYF
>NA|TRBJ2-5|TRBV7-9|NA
TGTGCCAGCGGGCGGGAAGGGGGTCGGGAGACCCAGTACTTC
CASGREGGRETQYF
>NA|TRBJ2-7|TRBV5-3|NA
TGTGCCAGAAGCTTTACCGGCGGGGAGTCTGGCTACGAGCAGTACTTC
CARSFTGGESGYEQYF
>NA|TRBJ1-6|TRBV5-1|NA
TGCGCCAGCAGCTTTGGCCGGCCACTTCTTAATTCACCCCTCCACTTT
CASSFGRPLLNSPLHF
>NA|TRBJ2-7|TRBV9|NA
TGTGCCAGCAGCGCAGGGTTTGAGCAGTACTTC
CASSAGFEQYF
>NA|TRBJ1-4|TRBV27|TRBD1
TGTGCCAGCAGTCGGGACAGGGCTGAAAAACTGTTTTTT
CASSRDRAEKLFF